This TCR beta chain was observed in a study of early T cells in non-severe SARS-CoV-2 infection. The wider study: Chains stayed unpaired after sequencing of bulk RNA from unsorted whole blood.

Turning to this clonotype: The antigen is unknown.

The protocol attached unique molecular identifiers to individual cDNA molecules. In TCRdb, the 5' RACE reads were re-called with MiXCR into one record per CDR3 protein. This table has some 60,000 distinct CDR3 sequences, around 13% appearing once. General study points: The matching step, a VDJdb search, favored anti-spike CD8 responses and missed private and CD4 specificities.

Germline assignment: CDR1 SNHLY and CDR2 FYNNEI. Trimming removed 5 bases from V and 11 bases from J, with 12 bases in between. The CDR3 has 11 residues. The V gene is TRBV2, the J gene TRBJ2-5; the D gene could be TRBD1 or TRBD2 (5 bases each). Sequenced sample: whole blood. The source of this sequence is an adult who was a healthcare worker with PCR-confirmed SARS-CoV-2 infection or an uninfected control (not recorded which). The CDR3 sequence is CASSFGAQQYF. DNA for the CDR3: TGTGCCAGCAGTTTCGGGGCCCAACAGTACTTC.